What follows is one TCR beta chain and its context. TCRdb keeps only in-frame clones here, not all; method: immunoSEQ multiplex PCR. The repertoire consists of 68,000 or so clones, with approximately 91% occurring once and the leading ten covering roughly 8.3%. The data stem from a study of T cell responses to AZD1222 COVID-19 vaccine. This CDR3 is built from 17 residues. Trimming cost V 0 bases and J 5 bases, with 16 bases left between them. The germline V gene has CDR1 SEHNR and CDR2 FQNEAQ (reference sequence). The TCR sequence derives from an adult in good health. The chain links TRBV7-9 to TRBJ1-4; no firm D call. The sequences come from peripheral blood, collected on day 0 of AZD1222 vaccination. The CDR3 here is CASSLAGSRELNEKLFF. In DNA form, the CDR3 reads TGTGCCAGCAGCTTAGCCGGGTCGAGAGAATTAAATGAAAAACTGTTTTTT.